This entry lists 30 T cell receptor beta chains sequenced from one sample in a study of CD8+CD57+ T cells in acquired aplastic anemia. Sequencing was done on patients that had shown CD8+CD57+ cell expansion by flow cytometry. Both TCR beta VDJ combination and CDR3 sequence profiling were carried out. Genomic DNA was the template for this profiling. TCRdb reanalysed the reads using MiXCR and keeps one entry per CDR3 protein. The table lists around 200,000 distinct CDR3 sequences, 55% to 65% of them singletons. The sequencing input was sorted CD4+, CD8+, or CD8+CD57+ T cells (not recorded which) from PBMCs. The receptors stem from a human donor with aplastic anemia.

CDR3 DNA: TGCAGTGCTAGAGATGGGGGGCGGCACGAGCAGTACTTC. Protein: CSARDGGRHEQYF. The chain recombines TRBV20-1 with TRBJ2-7; TRBD1 or TRBD2 may be the D gene (6 bases each). V lost 0 bases, J lost 5 bases, and 11 bases lay in between. The CDR3 consists of 13 residues. Looked up from germline, CDR1 is DFQATT and CDR2 is SNEGSKA (reference sequence).

The V call is TRBV25-1, the J call TRBJ2-1; 15 bases match TRBD2. Germline values: CDR1 MGHDK, CDR2 SYGVNS. J lost 0 bases, V lost 1 base, and 7 bases had no gene match. The CDR3 totals 20 residues. CDR3: CASSESGRTSGRDSYNEQFF. CDR3 coding DNA: TGTGCCAGCAGTGAATCGGGTCGGACTAGCGGGAGGGACTCCTACAATGAGCAGTTCTTC.

V and J are TRBV19 and TRBJ2-7; maybe TRBD2 (5 bases). V lost 4 bases to trimming and J lost 3 bases, with 7 bases between them. The CDR3 covers 12 residues. Germline loops: CDR1 LNHDA, CDR2 SQIVND (reference sequence). The CDR3: CASSNRDYEQYF. Here the CDR3 DNA reads TGTGCCAGTAGTAACCGGGACTACGAGCAGTACTTC.

The chain links TRBV20-1 to TRBJ2-1, with 10 bases that match TRBD2. This CDR3 region has 16 residues. V shed 1 base and J 6 bases; nucleotides not matched to a gene: 9. Germline lookup yields CDR1 DFQATT and CDR2 SNEGSKA (reference sequence). CDR3 sequence (DNA): TGCAGTGCTAGAGGACCCCTAGCGGGGGAACTCAATGAGCAGTTCTTC. Residues: CSARGPLAGELNEQFF.

The V and J genes are TRBV5-6 and TRBJ2-5, with D possibly TRBD1 on 6 matching bases. Germline loops: CDR1 SGHDT, CDR2 YYEEEE. CDR3 size: 15 residues. The V end lost 2 bases, the J end lost 5 bases, and 16 bases lay between the germline ends. CDR3 DNA: TGTGCCAGCAGCTTAGGCCCCTACAGGGAGGAGACCCAGTACTTC. It translates to CASSLGPYREETQYF.

This clonotype was counted ten times or more. The V call is TRBV6-1, the J call TRBJ2-7; D unclear. There are 13 residues in the CDR3. Trimming took 5 bases from V and 3 from J, leaving 11 bases between them. The V gene's germline CDR1 is MNHNS and CDR2 SASEGT. CDR3 residues: CASSIDTYYEQYF. In nucleotides, the CDR3 is TGTGCCAGCAGTATAGACACATACTACGAGCAGTACTTC.

In the case of this clonotype: A read error may produce the germline difference seen at one junction end. V usage is TRBV15 and J usage is TRBJ2-7; D is unresolved. The CDR3 spans 16 residues. CDR1 is LNHNV, CDR2 YYDKDF, per germline (reference sequence). Here the CDR3 reads CATSRDAMLVSNEQYF. In DNA form, the CDR3 reads TGTGCCACCAGCAGAGATGCCATGTTGGTCTCCAACGAGCAGTACTTC.

J is TRBJ2-1 and V is TRBV7-4; 7 bases agree with TRBD2. The CDR3 has 14 residues. Per the germline V gene, CDR1 is SGHVT and CDR2 is SQSDAQ. Trimming at V came to 5 bases and at J to 4 bases, leaving 5 bases not matched to a gene. The CDR3 loop is CASSPPSGYNEQFF. The DNA of the CDR3 is TGTGCCAGCAGCCCCCCTAGCGGATACAATGAGCAGTTCTTC.

CDR3 sequence reads: CSAREIGQGYGYTF. The CDR3, as DNA: TGCAGTGCTAGAGAGATTGGTCAAGGGTATGGCTACACCTTC. The V and J genes are TRBV20-1 and TRBJ1-2; no clear D. Germline values: CDR1 DFQATT, CDR2 SNEGSKA (reference sequence). Trimming pared 0 bases from V and 5 bases from J, leaving 13 bases between. This CDR3 is built from 14 residues.

The chain links TRBV5-1 to TRBJ1-4; D gene ambiguous. V was cut by 0 bases and J by 4 bases, with 7 bases left in between. CDR1 is SGHRS and CDR2 is YFSETQ in the germline V gene. This CDR3 is 14 amino acids long. This chain's CDR3 is CASSLGEGNEKLFF. CDR3 bases: TGCGCCAGCAGCTTGGGAGAGGGTAATGAAAAACTGTTTTTT.

The chain has TRBV5-1 and TRBJ1-4; 8 nucleotides line up with TRBD1. Per germline, CDR1 SGHRS and CDR2 YFSETQ. V was pared by 4 bases and J by 7 bases, with 9 bases of the junction left unmatched. This CDR3 region has 15 residues. This CDR3 is CASSADGQGVEKLFF. The CDR3 nucleotides read TGCGCCAGCAGCGCCGATGGACAGGGAGTTGAAAAACTGTTTTTT.

This clonotype has a handful of counts. This sequence joins TRBV9 and TRBJ1-1; the D is unclear. This CDR3 has 13 amino acids. The germline V gene has CDR1 SGDLS and CDR2 YYNGEE. V lost 0 bases and J lost 5, with 8 bases in between. Written as DNA, the CDR3 is TGTGCCAGCAGCGTAGGGACGCGGACTGAAGCTTTCTTT. The encoded protein is CASSVGTRTEAFF.

There are a few counts of this clonotype. The chain links TRBV7-2 to TRBJ1-3; no clear D. V lost 2 bases, J lost 1 base, and 0 bases lay in between. This CDR3 contains 12 residues. CDR1 SGHTA and CDR2 FQGNSA come from the germline V gene. The CDR3 DNA reads TGTGCCAGCAGCTTATCTGGAAACACCATATATTTT. Its translation is CASSLSGNTIYF.

CDR3 loop: CASWRGGSSEKLFF. The DNA of the CDR3 is TGTGCCAGCTGGCGGGGGGGCTCCAGTGAAAAACTGTTTTTT. The chain uses TRBV5-6 and TRBJ1-4, with TRBD1 as a possible D gene (6 bases). The ends were cut back, 7 bases at V and 7 bases at J, with 17 bases in the middle. From germline, CDR1 is SGHDT and CDR2 YYEEEE. This CDR3 has 14 amino acids.

The chain uses TRBV19 and TRBJ1-5; 10 bases agree with TRBD1. After removal of 5 bases from V and 2 bases from J, the junction contained 9 bases not matched to a gene. The germline V gene encodes CDR1 LNHDA and CDR2 SQIVND (reference sequence). This CDR3 is built from 17 residues. CDR3 protein: CASSPRDRGGRNQPQHF. In DNA form, the CDR3 reads TGTGCCAGTAGTCCCCGGGACAGGGGTGGACGCAATCAGCCCCAGCATTTT.

The CDR3 is CSARDEGNEQYF. CDR3 in DNA: TGCAGTGCTAGAGATGAGGGTAACGAGCAGTACTTC. The rearrangement uses TRBV20-1 and TRBJ2-7; weak D call: TRBD2 (5 bases). Deletions cut 0 bases from V and 5 bases from J, with 8 bases between. Germline V gene data show CDR1 as DFQATT and CDR2 as SNEGSKA (reference sequence). CDR3 length: 12 residues.

With regard to this clonotype: The CDR3 does not end in the conserved phenylalanine or tryptophan, so this is likely a read error. It is unclear where the CDR3 begins or ends on the DNA, so no DNA is shown, and the CDR3 is as TCRdb lists it. The chain combines TRBV24-1 with TRBJ1-3; the DNA was not compared with TRBD1, the D call given in the table. The length of the CDR3 is 9 amino acids, counting both ends. The germline V gene has CDR1 KGHDR and CDR2 SFDVKD. The CDR3 spells CATSDWAQA.

This clonotype was recorded a few times. The J gene is TRBJ1-6, the V gene TRBV12-3 or TRBV12-4; the D gene is possibly TRBD1 (6 bases). The CDR3 has 15 amino acids. V was cut by 6 bases and J by 1 base, with 10 bases left in between. CDR3 sequence (DNA): TGTGCCAGCAGACACAGGGTATCCTATAATTCACCCCTCCACTTT. It encodes CASRHRVSYNSPLHF.

V usage is TRBV7-3 and J usage is TRBJ1-3; TRBD1 is a possible D gene (5 bases). In germline, CDR1 is SGHTA, CDR2 FQGTGA. The ends were cut back, 3 bases at V and 0 bases at J, with 12 bases in the middle. The CDR3 is 16 residues long. CDR3 amino acids: CASSFGDSRSGNTIYF. As DNA, the CDR3 is TGTGCCAGCAGCTTCGGAGACAGTCGCTCTGGAAACACCATATATTTT.

This chain connects TRBV7-8 to TRBJ2-7, with 14 bases aligning to TRBD2. There are 16 residues in the CDR3. The germline V gene has CDR1 SGHVS and CDR2 FQNEAQ. J gave up 2 bases and V 3 bases, and 3 bases lay outside the gene matches. CDR3 sequence (DNA): TGTGCCAGCAGCTTGGGGACTAGCGGGGGAACCTACGAGCAGTACTTC. This translates into CASSLGTSGGTYEQYF.

The rearrangement joins TRBV6-5 to TRBJ1-5; tentative D call: TRBD1 (5 bases). Trimming stripped 6 bases from V and 6 bases from J, with 12 bases between. Germline V gene sequence: CDR1 MNHEY, CDR2 SVGAGI. CDR3 length: 13 amino acids. The CDR3 here is CASRQDWGQPQHF. CDR3 in DNA: TGTGCCAGCAGACAGGATTGGGGTCAGCCCCAGCATTTT.

V gene TRBV19 combines with J gene TRBJ1-1; possibly TRBD1 for D (5 bases). CDR1 LNHDA and CDR2 SQIVND come from the germline V gene (reference sequence). Deletions cut 4 bases from V and 1 base from J, with 7 bases between. The CDR3 runs to 13 residues. The CDR3 DNA reads TGTGCCAGTAGTACCAGGGAGAACACTGAAGCTTTCTTT. It translates to CASSTRENTEAFF.

The chain is built from TRBV25-1 and TRBJ1-3, with a possible D match to TRBD1 (5 bases). Germline-derived CDR1 and CDR2 are MGHDK and SYGVNS. V was clipped by 2 bases and J by 3 bases, with 8 bases between them. This CDR3 comprises 14 residues. CDR3 loop: CASSERGFGNTIYF. The CDR3 bases are TGTGCCAGCAGTGAAAGGGGATTTGGAAACACCATATATTTT.

The chain couples TRBV7-3 to TRBJ2-5, with TRBD1 matching 9 bases. V trimming: 5 bases; J trimming: 3 bases; junction bases outside the gene matches: 7. This CDR3 has 15 residues. Germline V CDR1 and CDR2: SGHTA, FQGTGA. The CDR3, as DNA: TGTGCCAGCAGCGCCCACAGGGGGCGAAAAGAGACCCAGTACTTC. Translated, it gives CASSAHRGRKETQYF.

The rearrangement joins TRBV4-2 to TRBJ2-3; no firm D call. The CDR3 totals 14 residues. CDR1 is LGHNA, CDR2 YNFKEQ, per germline. V lost 2 bases and J lost 2, with 8 bases in between. CDR3 protein: CASSQRLLTDTQYF. The CDR3, as DNA: TGTGCCAGCAGCCAAAGACTTCTCACAGATACGCAGTATTTT.

The chain links TRBV5-1 to TRBJ1-4; 8 bases are shared with TRBD1. The V segment lost 0 bases and the J segment 8 bases; nucleotides outside the gene matches: 12. The CDR3 contains 17 residues. The germline V gene encodes CDR1 SGHRS and CDR2 YFSETQ. The DNA for the CDR3 is TGCGCCAGCAGCTTGGCCAGGACAGGGTTGATAGGGGAAAAACTGTTTTTT. This sequence encodes CASSLARTGLIGEKLFF. The variable domain in full, with the rest retrieved from reference TRBV5-1 and TRBJ1-4, is KAGVTQTPRYLIKTRGQQVTLSCSPISGHRSVSWYQQTPGQGLQFLFEYFSETQRNKGNFPGRFSGRQFSNSRSEMNVSTLELGDSALYLCASSLARTGLIGEKLFFGSGTQLSVL.

V usage is TRBV27 and J usage is TRBJ2-1; D possibly uses TRBD1 or TRBD2 (7 bases each). Germline loops: CDR1 MNHEY, CDR2 SMNVEV (reference sequence). With 5 bases removed from V and 8 bases from J, the gap between germline ends came to 25 bases. This CDR3 region has 17 residues. CDR3 nucleotides: TGTGCCAGCAGTCCCCAGGGGGTTGGGACTATGAGCGATGAGCAGTTCTTC. Amino acids: CASSPQGVGTMSDEQFF.

Details on this clonotype: Possible read error: a much larger clone is one base away. The chain links TRBV15 to TRBJ1-4, with TRBD1 matching over 9 bases. The CDR3 sequence is 14 residues long. The V gene's germline CDR1 is LNHNV and CDR2 YYDKDF (reference sequence). Trimming cost V 10 bases and J 10 bases; bases outside gene matches: 13. CDR3 sequence: CASSLQGARGKLFF. In DNA, the CDR3 is TGTGCCAGCAGTTTACAGGGGGCGCGTGGAAAACTGTTTTTT.

J is TRBJ2-3 and V is TRBV4-3; D is ambiguous. The length of the CDR3 is 12 residues. V lost 0 bases to trimming and J lost 8 bases, with 6 bases between them. Germline V CDR1 and CDR2: LGHNA, YSLEER. The CDR3 DNA is TGCGCCAGCAGCCAAGATCTGGGTACGCAGTATTTT. Translating gives CASSQDLGTQYF.

J is TRBJ1-6 and V is TRBV14; no clear D. This CDR3 has 15 residues. From germline, CDR1 is SGHDN and CDR2 FVKESK. The V end was cut by 0 bases, the J end by 7 bases, with 10 bases between. The CDR3 coding sequence is TGTGCCAGCAGCCAAGAAATTTTGGGGAATTCACCCCTCCACTTT. Its protein is CASSQEILGNSPLHF.